These T cell receptor beta chains were read from a single sample in a study of T cell changes during pregnancy in multiple sclerosis. TCRdb's table, derived via immunoSEQ multiplex PCR, lists solely in-frame clones and lacks some. This repertoire shows tens of thousands of clones, approximately 92% found once; its top ten account for just under 2%. The specimen comprised peripheral blood, sampled in the third trimester of pregnancy. The receptor set was obtained from a female donor in good health, enrolled as a control in a pregnancy study. The CDR3 runs from the conserved cysteine through the conserved F or W. Each record gives: J gene, D gene, V gene, clone size, CDR3 protein, CDR3 DNA. D genes are given only for firm matches. Size is omitted from some rows. Given values are once, few, many or a class for expanded clones.

j_call: TRBJ2-1
d_call: TRBD2
v_call: TRBV11-2
clone_size: -
cdr3_aa: CASSSRLAGAGNEQFF
cdr3_nt: TGTGCCAGCAGCTCACGGTTAGCGGGAGCTGGCAATGAGCAGTTCTTC

j_call: TRBJ1-1
d_call: -
v_call: TRBV19
clone_size: -
cdr3_aa: CASSIDRGYTEAFF
cdr3_nt: TGTGCCAGTAGTATAGATCGAGGGTACACTGAAGCTTTCTTT

j_call: TRBJ2-7
d_call: TRBD1
v_call: TRBV7-2
clone_size: few
cdr3_aa: CASSSGQVPYEQYF
cdr3_nt: TGTGCCAGCAGCTCGGGACAGGTTCCCTACGAGCAGTACTTC

j_call: TRBJ2-1
d_call: TRBD2
v_call: TRBV18
clone_size: -
cdr3_aa: CASSPRIAGGGYNEQFF
cdr3_nt: TGTGCCAGCTCACCCAGGATAGCGGGAGGTGGCTACAATGAGCAGTTCTTC

j_call: TRBJ1-4
d_call: -
v_call: TRBV4-1
clone_size: -
cdr3_aa: CASSPTWAPNEKLFF
cdr3_nt: TGCGCCAGCAGCCCGACATGGGCCCCAAATGAAAAACTGTTTTTT

j_call: TRBJ2-3
d_call: -
v_call: TRBV11-3
clone_size: -
cdr3_aa: CASSGGYTQYF
cdr3_nt: TGTGCCAGCAGCGGAGGTTATACGCAGTATTTT

j_call: TRBJ2-6
d_call: TRBD2
v_call: TRBV2
clone_size: -
cdr3_aa: CASSRLGLAGVYGANVLTF
cdr3_nt: TGTGCCAGCAGCCGACTGGGACTAGCGGGAGTGTACGGGGCCAACGTCCTGACTTTC

j_call: TRBJ1-4
d_call: -
v_call: TRBV4-2
clone_size: few
cdr3_aa: CASSRGGEKLFF
cdr3_nt: TGTGCCAGCAGCAGGGGAGGTGAAAAACTGTTTTTT

j_call: TRBJ2-7
d_call: -
v_call: TRBV29-1
clone_size: once
cdr3_aa: CSAGGGGRGDYEQYF
cdr3_nt: TGCAGCGCCGGCGGCGGTGGCAGGGGAGACTACGAGCAGTACTTC

j_call: TRBJ2-7
d_call: -
v_call: TRBV14
clone_size: -
cdr3_aa: CASSHSGVNEQYF
cdr3_nt: TGTGCCAGCAGCCATTCAGGGGTTAACGAGCAGTACTTC

j_call: TRBJ2-2
d_call: -
v_call: TRBV14
clone_size: -
cdr3_aa: CASSQVRGAGLVGELFF
cdr3_nt: TGTGCCAGCAGCCAAGTTCGGGGGGCAGGCCTCGTCGGGGAGCTGTTTTTT

j_call: TRBJ2-1
d_call: TRBD2
v_call: TRBV5-1
clone_size: -
cdr3_aa: CASSLTSGGLREQFF
cdr3_nt: TGCGCCAGCAGCCTAACTAGCGGGGGCCTCCGGGAACAGTTCTTC

j_call: TRBJ2-1
d_call: TRBD2
v_call: TRBV29-1
clone_size: -
cdr3_aa: CSAKGLAWNEQFF
cdr3_nt: TGCAGCGCAAAAGGACTAGCGTGGAATGAGCAGTTCTTC

j_call: TRBJ1-2
d_call: TRBD1
v_call: TRBV4-1
clone_size: -
cdr3_aa: CASSQEASRGLYGYTF
cdr3_nt: TGCGCCAGCAGCCAAGAGGCGAGCAGGGGGCTTTATGGCTACACCTTC

j_call: TRBJ2-3
d_call: TRBD2
v_call: TRBV19
clone_size: -
cdr3_aa: CASSPSSGRGDTQYF
cdr3_nt: TGTGCCAGTAGTCCCTCTAGCGGGAGGGGGGATACGCAGTATTTT

j_call: TRBJ2-7
d_call: -
v_call: TRBV7-6
clone_size: -
cdr3_aa: CASSEAQGLAVYEQYF
cdr3_nt: TGTGCCAGCAGTGAGGCGCAGGGGCTAGCGGTCTACGAGCAGTACTTC

j_call: TRBJ2-7
d_call: -
v_call: TRBV5-6
clone_size: -
cdr3_aa: CASRPRDSYYEQYF
cdr3_nt: TGTGCCAGCAGACCCCGTGACAGCTACTACGAGCAGTACTTC

j_call: TRBJ2-2
d_call: -
v_call: TRBV5-6
clone_size: -
cdr3_aa: CASSLARGTGELFF
cdr3_nt: TGTGCCAGCAGCTTGGCCCGGGGCACCGGGGAGCTGTTTTTT

j_call: TRBJ2-3
d_call: TRBD2
v_call: TRBV9
clone_size: -
cdr3_aa: CASSASGRDTDTQYF
cdr3_nt: TGTGCCAGCAGCGCCAGCGGGAGGGATACAGATACGCAGTATTTT

j_call: TRBJ2-1
d_call: TRBD2
v_call: TRBV28
clone_size: -
cdr3_aa: CASSLPAGGSSSYNEQFF
cdr3_nt: TGTGCCAGCAGTTTACCAGCGGGAGGGTCCAGCTCCTACAATGAGCAGTTCTTC

j_call: TRBJ2-3
d_call: TRBD2
v_call: TRBV2
clone_size: -
cdr3_aa: CASSDSLAGLGDTQYF
cdr3_nt: TGTGCCAGCAGTGATTCCCTAGCGGGGCTGGGGGATACGCAGTATTTT

j_call: TRBJ2-1
d_call: -
v_call: TRBV19
clone_size: -
cdr3_aa: CASRSGGNEQFF
cdr3_nt: TGTGCCAGTAGGTCCGGGGGTAATGAGCAGTTCTTC

j_call: TRBJ2-7
d_call: TRBD2
v_call: TRBV5-1
clone_size: -
cdr3_aa: CASMRGSGTEPEQYF
cdr3_nt: TGCGCCAGCATGAGGGGTAGCGGGACCGAACCCGAGCAGTACTTC

j_call: TRBJ1-1
d_call: -
v_call: TRBV2
clone_size: -
cdr3_aa: CASSRQPYTEAFF
cdr3_nt: TGTGCCAGCAGTCGACAGCCGTACACTGAAGCTTTCTTT

j_call: TRBJ2-1
d_call: TRBD2
v_call: TRBV7-3
clone_size: -
cdr3_aa: CASSLSPRLAGGAGNEQFF
cdr3_nt: TGTGCCAGCAGCCTCTCCCCCCGACTAGCGGGAGGAGCTGGAAATGAGCAGTTCTTC

j_call: TRBJ2-1
d_call: TRBD2
v_call: TRBV25-1
clone_size: -
cdr3_aa: CASASSGGAYNEQFF
cdr3_nt: TGTGCCAGCGCCTCTAGCGGGGGGGCATACAATGAGCAGTTCTTC

j_call: TRBJ2-2
d_call: -
v_call: TRBV19
clone_size: -
cdr3_aa: CASRAGATGELFF
cdr3_nt: TGTGCCAGTAGGGCAGGGGCCACCGGGGAGCTGTTTTTT

j_call: TRBJ2-7
d_call: -
v_call: TRBV5-1
clone_size: -
cdr3_aa: CASSLTGLYEQYF
cdr3_nt: TGCGCCAGCAGCCTGACAGGACTTTACGAGCAGTACTTC

j_call: TRBJ1-1
d_call: TRBD1
v_call: TRBV7-9
clone_size: -
cdr3_aa: CASSLEGGRGTEAFF
cdr3_nt: TGTGCCAGCAGCTTAGAAGGGGGCCGGGGCACTGAAGCTTTCTTT

j_call: TRBJ1-2
d_call: TRBD1
v_call: TRBV28
clone_size: -
cdr3_aa: CASRRDRGSLGYTF
cdr3_nt: TGTGCCAGCAGACGGGACAGGGGATCGCTCGGCTACACCTTC

j_call: TRBJ2-3
d_call: TRBD2
v_call: TRBV7-9
clone_size: -
cdr3_aa: CASSLGTSGSNTDTQYF
cdr3_nt: TGTGCCAGCAGCCTCGGGACTAGCGGTTCTAACACAGATACGCAGTATTTT

j_call: TRBJ2-7
d_call: -
v_call: TRBV6-5
clone_size: -
cdr3_aa: CASSYSRKLSDEQYF
cdr3_nt: TGTGCCAGCAGTTACTCGAGGAAATTGAGTGACGAGCAGTACTTC

j_call: TRBJ2-3
d_call: -
v_call: TRBV5-5
clone_size: -
cdr3_aa: CASSFVENTQYF
cdr3_nt: TGTGCCAGCAGCTTCGTGGAGAATACGCAGTATTTT

j_call: TRBJ2-5
d_call: TRBD2
v_call: TRBV10-2
clone_size: -
cdr3_aa: CASSESLAGGSETQYF
cdr3_nt: TGCGCCAGCAGTGAGTCATTAGCGGGAGGGTCGGAGACCCAGTACTTC

j_call: TRBJ1-2
d_call: -
v_call: TRBV30
clone_size: -
cdr3_aa: CAWSVLTGLGYTF
cdr3_nt: TGTGCCTGGAGTGTACTCACAGGGTTAGGCTACACCTTC

j_call: TRBJ1-2
d_call: TRBD1
v_call: TRBV7-3
clone_size: -
cdr3_aa: CASSLSTGTGDRGYTF
cdr3_nt: TGTGCCAGCAGCTTAAGCACCGGGACAGGGGATCGTGGCTACACCTTC

j_call: TRBJ1-1
d_call: TRBD1
v_call: TRBV28
clone_size: -
cdr3_aa: CASTNTGVTEAFF
cdr3_nt: TGTGCCAGCACCAATACAGGGGTCACTGAAGCTTTCTTT

j_call: TRBJ2-1
d_call: -
v_call: TRBV6-5
clone_size: -
cdr3_aa: CASSYEANPSYNEQFF
cdr3_nt: TGTGCCAGCAGTTACGAGGCCAACCCCTCCTACAATGAGCAGTTCTTC

j_call: TRBJ2-5
d_call: TRBD2
v_call: TRBV28
clone_size: -
cdr3_aa: CASSWGLAGAGETQYF
cdr3_nt: TGTGCCAGCAGTTGGGGACTAGCGGGAGCAGGGGAGACCCAGTACTTC

j_call: TRBJ2-1
d_call: TRBD2
v_call: TRBV2
clone_size: -
cdr3_aa: CASSLTGTRGYNEQFF
cdr3_nt: TGTGCCAGCAGTCTTACCGGGACTAGGGGCTACAATGAGCAGTTCTTC

j_call: TRBJ2-7
d_call: TRBD1
v_call: TRBV28
clone_size: -
cdr3_aa: CASSIPGTGGHEQYF
cdr3_nt: TGTGCCAGCAGTATTCCCGGGACAGGGGGCCACGAGCAGTACTTC

j_call: TRBJ1-2
d_call: TRBD1
v_call: TRBV10-3
clone_size: medium-sized
cdr3_aa: CAISESKLEQGLYGYTF
cdr3_nt: TGTGCCATCAGTGAGTCGAAATTAGAACAGGGGCTCTATGGCTACACCTTC

j_call: TRBJ2-1
d_call: -
v_call: TRBV27
clone_size: -
cdr3_aa: CASSLRPFGSEVINEQFF
cdr3_nt: TGTGCCAGCAGTTTACGGCCTTTTGGGAGTGAGGTGATCAATGAGCAGTTCTTC

j_call: TRBJ2-1
d_call: TRBD2
v_call: TRBV6-1
clone_size: -
cdr3_aa: CASSASRGGSGSSYNEQFF
cdr3_nt: TGTGCCAGCAGTGCGTCCCGAGGCGGGAGTGGTTCCTCCTACAATGAGCAGTTCTTC

j_call: TRBJ1-3
d_call: -
v_call: TRBV25-1
clone_size: -
cdr3_aa: CASSATTLTGNTIYF
cdr3_nt: TGTGCCAGCAGCGCGACGACACTCACGGGAAACACCATATATTTT

j_call: TRBJ2-1
d_call: TRBD2
v_call: TRBV7-3
clone_size: -
cdr3_aa: CASSSKGGTSGRAFGEQFF
cdr3_nt: TGTGCCAGCAGCTCGAAAGGGGGGACTAGCGGGAGGGCCTTCGGTGAGCAGTTCTTC

j_call: TRBJ1-1
d_call: -
v_call: TRBV6-5
clone_size: -
cdr3_aa: CASKEPQGLGAFF
cdr3_nt: TGTGCCAGCAAGGAACCTCAGGGGCTGGGAGCTTTCTTT

j_call: TRBJ2-4
d_call: TRBD2
v_call: TRBV5-1
clone_size: -
cdr3_aa: CASSVTSGITADIQYF
cdr3_nt: TGCGCCAGCAGCGTGACTAGCGGGATCACGGCGGACATTCAGTACTTC

j_call: TRBJ2-3
d_call: TRBD1
v_call: TRBV2
clone_size: -
cdr3_aa: CASGRTGSTDTQYF
cdr3_nt: TGTGCCAGCGGAAGGACAGGAAGCACAGATACGCAGTATTTT

j_call: TRBJ2-1
d_call: TRBD2
v_call: TRBV6-6
clone_size: -
cdr3_aa: CASSYRASGNLNEQFF
cdr3_nt: TGTGCCAGCAGCTACCGGGCTAGCGGGAACCTGAATGAGCAGTTCTTC

j_call: TRBJ1-2
d_call: TRBD1
v_call: TRBV11-2
clone_size: -
cdr3_aa: CASSPTGGGGYTF
cdr3_nt: TGTGCCAGCAGCCCTACAGGGGGGGGTGGCTACACCTTC

j_call: TRBJ2-3
d_call: TRBD2
v_call: TRBV2
clone_size: once
cdr3_aa: CASSEAAGTKTDTQYF
cdr3_nt: TGTGCCAGCAGTGAAGCGGCCGGGACTAAGACAGATACGCAGTATTTT

j_call: TRBJ2-4
d_call: TRBD1
v_call: TRBV7-2
clone_size: -
cdr3_aa: CASSFQGDVIQYF
cdr3_nt: TGTGCCAGCAGCTTTCAGGGGGATGTCATTCAGTACTTC

j_call: TRBJ2-1
d_call: TRBD2
v_call: TRBV18
clone_size: -
cdr3_aa: CASSPLLAANNEQFF
cdr3_nt: TGTGCCAGCTCACCACTACTAGCGGCAAACAATGAGCAGTTCTTC

j_call: TRBJ2-2
d_call: -
v_call: TRBV7-3
clone_size: -
cdr3_aa: CASRIRDSHRRDPGELFF
cdr3_nt: TGTGCCAGCAGAATTCGGGACTCCCACCGTCGTGATCCCGGGGAGCTGTTTTTT

j_call: TRBJ2-7
d_call: TRBD2
v_call: TRBV19
clone_size: once
cdr3_aa: CASSIGLAGYEQYF
cdr3_nt: TGTGCCAGTAGTATTGGCCTAGCGGGCTACGAGCAGTACTTC

j_call: TRBJ1-3
d_call: -
v_call: TRBV7-9
clone_size: -
cdr3_aa: CASSPTGISGNTIYF
cdr3_nt: TGTGCCAGCAGCCCTACAGGGATCTCTGGAAACACCATATATTTT